Listed here is a single T cell receptor delta chain. This DNA's translation differs at residue 11 from TCRdb's protein, which comes from a much larger clone; a read error is likely, and the protein shown is translated from the DNA. These data are taken from a study of γδ T cells in repeated Plasmodium falciparum infection. CDR1 is TSWWSYY, CDR2 QGS, per germline. V was clipped by 0 bases and J by 7 bases; unmatched bases: 28. This CDR3 region has 23 residues. Bulk repertoires came from Vgamma9/Vdelta2+ or Vdelta2-negative gammadelta T cells flow-sorted from PBMC. TCRdb used CATT to re-call clones from the multiplex PCR reads. The table shows roughly 86,000 delta-chain clones, with roughly 1.4% occurring only once.

The TCR originated in a pool of human donors (malaria-infected and uninfected, not separated). The V and J genes are TRDV1 and TRDJ1, with 11 bases lining up with TRDD3. Input material: gamma-delta T cells from blood. In DNA form, the CDR3 reads TGTGCTCTTGGGGAACTAAGGGCAGGTTCCGTCCTGCTGTCTGGGGGATACAGGGGTAAACTCATCTTT. Its translation is CALGELRAGSVLLSGGYRGKLIF.